This note documents a single T cell receptor (beta chain) sequence. Its antigen is currently unknown. The data derive from a study of CD8 T cells in ankylosing spondylitis. V shed 7 bases and J shed 2 bases, with 18 bases lying between them. From germline, CDR1 is SQVTM and CDR2 ANQGSEA. The CDR3 consists of 14 residues. TCRdb re-analysed the 5' RACE reads in MiXCR, keeping a single row per CDR3 protein. The repertoire holds 300,000 to 350,000 distinct CDR3 sequences, 20% to 25% seen once, with about 4% in the top ten. Findings of the study overall: Researchers reportedly found disease-linked clones significantly enriched in matched ankylosing spondylitis synovial fluid. There was a TCR beta motif, made of 7 to 9 highly homologous variants, that appeared characteristic of ankylosing spondylitis blood.

The chain is built from TRBV29-1 and TRBJ2-7, with D tentatively TRBD1 (6 bases). Material for sequencing was blood, either unsorted or a sorted T cell fraction (not recorded which). This sequence was found in a female donor with ankylosing spondylitis or in good health (not recorded which). The CDR3 reads CSGASGTLPYEQYF. CDR3 nucleotides: TGCAGCGGGGCCTCCGGGACACTGCCCTACGAGCAGTACTTC.